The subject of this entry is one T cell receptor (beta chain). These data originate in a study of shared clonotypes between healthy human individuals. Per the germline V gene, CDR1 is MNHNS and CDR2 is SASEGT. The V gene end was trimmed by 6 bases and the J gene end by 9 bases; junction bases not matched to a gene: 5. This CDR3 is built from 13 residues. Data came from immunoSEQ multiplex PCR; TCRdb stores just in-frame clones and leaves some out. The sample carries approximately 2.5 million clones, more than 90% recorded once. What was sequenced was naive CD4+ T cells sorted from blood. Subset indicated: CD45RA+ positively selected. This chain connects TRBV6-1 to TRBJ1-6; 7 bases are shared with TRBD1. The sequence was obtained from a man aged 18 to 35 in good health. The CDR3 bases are TGTGCCAGCAGCGAACAGGGGAGTTCACCCCTCCACTTT. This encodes CASSEQGSSPLHF.